This TCR beta chain was sequenced during a study of T cell responses to AZD1222 COVID-19 vaccine. Study at large: Pooling covered second doses at about 4 or about 12 weeks.

Repertoires were generated with immunoSEQ multiplex PCR, while TCRdb's copy carries only in-frame clones and drops some. The sample includes some 92,000 clones, about 90% of them seen just once. The receptor was derived from an adult in good health. Sequencing was performed on peripheral blood, taken on day 0 of AZD1222 vaccination.

The CDR3 region has the DNA TGTGCCAGCAGCGTAGAAGACCAGAGGGAGACCCAGTACTTC. Its translation: CASSVEDQRETQYF. The chain joins TRBV9 to TRBJ2-5; D remains ambiguous. Deletions cut 0 bases from V and 5 bases from J, with 11 bases between. There are 14 residues in the CDR3. The germline V gene has CDR1 SGDLS and CDR2 YYNGEE.